This T cell receptor (beta chain) was found in a study of cytotoxic CD8 clonotypes in ibrutinib-treated CLL. Study-wide results and limits: Public clonotypes, an uncommon group, contracted or remained stable on treatment.

With respect to this clone: The antigen is unknown.

This CDR3 is 14 amino acids long. The germline V gene encodes CDR1 MNHNS and CDR2 SASEGT. The V segment lost 4 bases and the J segment 6 bases; nucleotides outside the gene matches: 9. TCRdb's copy holds only in-frame clones and misses some; the assay was immunoSEQ multiplex PCR. Of 35,000 to 40,000 clones listed, 71% were seen once; the top ten hold around 15%. The sequence came from a human donor with chronic lymphocytic leukemia. The V and J genes are TRBV6-1 and TRBJ2-7; 7 bases agree with TRBD1. This specimen was PBMCs, taken at disease progression, from a patient treated with ibrutinib. The CDR3 DNA follows: TGTGCCAGCAGTGCACTACAGGGGAATGGCGAGCAGTACTTC. Protein: CASSALQGNGEQYF.